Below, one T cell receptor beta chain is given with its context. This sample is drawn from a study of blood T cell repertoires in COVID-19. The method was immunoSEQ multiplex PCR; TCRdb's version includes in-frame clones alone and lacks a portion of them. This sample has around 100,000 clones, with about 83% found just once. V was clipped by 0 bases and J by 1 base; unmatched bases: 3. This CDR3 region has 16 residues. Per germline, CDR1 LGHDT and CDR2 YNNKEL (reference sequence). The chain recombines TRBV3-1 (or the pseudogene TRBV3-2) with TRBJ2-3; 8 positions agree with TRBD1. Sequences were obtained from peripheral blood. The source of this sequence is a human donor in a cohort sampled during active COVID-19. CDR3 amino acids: CASSQELTGGTDTQYF. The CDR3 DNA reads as TGTGCCAGCAGCCAAGAACTGACAGGGGGCACAGATACGCAGTATTTT.